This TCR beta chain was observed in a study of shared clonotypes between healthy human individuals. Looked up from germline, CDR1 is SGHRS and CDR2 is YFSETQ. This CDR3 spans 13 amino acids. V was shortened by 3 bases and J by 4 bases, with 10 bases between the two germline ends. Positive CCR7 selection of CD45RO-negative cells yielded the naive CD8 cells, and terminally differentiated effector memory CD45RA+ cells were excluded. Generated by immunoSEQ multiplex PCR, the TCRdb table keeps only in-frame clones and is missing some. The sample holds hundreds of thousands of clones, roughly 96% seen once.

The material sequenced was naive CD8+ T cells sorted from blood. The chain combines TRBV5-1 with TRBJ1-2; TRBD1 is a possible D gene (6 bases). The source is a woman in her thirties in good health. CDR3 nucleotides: TGCGCCAGCAGCTACGGACAGCGCTATGGCTACACCTTC. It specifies CASSYGQRYGYTF.